This TCR beta chain appears in the sequencing data of a study of T cells in Graves' hyperthyroidism and ophthalmopathy. Amplification of TCR beta CDR3 regions was performed using RNA transcripts as template. A set of HTBI primers served as the primers for a first-round RT-PCR of the TCR CDR3. Each CDR3 protein gets one entry after TCRdb re-called the multiplex PCR reads with MiXCR. The sample has 550,000 to 600,000 distinct CDR3 sequences; around 42% are singletons. Germline assignment: CDR1 MNHEY and CDR2 SMNVEV (reference sequence). There are 15 residues in the CDR3. Trimming took 3 bases from V and 4 from J, leaving 10 bases between them. Uncontrolled infection, other autoimmune disease, pregnancy or lactation led to exclusion. This clonotype was recorded once. Its specificity is not known. Study results and limitations: Blood also contained most expanded thyroid clonotypes above 0.001. Ophthalmopathy stood apart from stable hyperthyroidism in a 13 V-J model.

The sequencing sample was made of peripheral blood or thyroid tissue (not recorded which). This TCR was sampled from an adult woman with Graves' disease, either hyperthyroidism or ophthalmopathy (not recorded which). The J gene is TRBJ2-6, the V gene TRBV27; possibly TRBD1 or TRBD2 for D (5 bases each). CDR3 in DNA: TGTGCCAGCAGTTTTGAGGGGCGAGGGGCCAACGTCCTGACTTTC. Protein sequence: CASSFEGRGANVLTF.